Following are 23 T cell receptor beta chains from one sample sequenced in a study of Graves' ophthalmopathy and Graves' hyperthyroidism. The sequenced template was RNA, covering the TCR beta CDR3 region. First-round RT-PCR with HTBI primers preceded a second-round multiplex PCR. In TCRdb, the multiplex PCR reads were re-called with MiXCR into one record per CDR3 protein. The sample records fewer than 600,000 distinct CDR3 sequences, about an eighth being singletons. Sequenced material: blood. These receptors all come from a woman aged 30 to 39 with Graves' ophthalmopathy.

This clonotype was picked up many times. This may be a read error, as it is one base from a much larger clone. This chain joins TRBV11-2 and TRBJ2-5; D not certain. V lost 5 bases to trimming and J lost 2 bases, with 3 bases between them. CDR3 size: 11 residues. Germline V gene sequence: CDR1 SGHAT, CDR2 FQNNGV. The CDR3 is CASSIQETQYF. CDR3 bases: TGTGCCAGCAGCATACAAGAGACCCAGTACTTC.

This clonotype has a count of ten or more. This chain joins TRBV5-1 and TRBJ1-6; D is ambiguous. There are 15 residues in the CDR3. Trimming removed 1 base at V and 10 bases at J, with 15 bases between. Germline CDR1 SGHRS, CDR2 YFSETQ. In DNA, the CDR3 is TGCGCCAGCAGCTTGTCCGGGTCCTGGGAATCACCCCTCCACTTT. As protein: CASSLSGSWESPLHF. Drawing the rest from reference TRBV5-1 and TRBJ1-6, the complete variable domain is KAGVTQTPRYLIKTRGQQVTLSCSPISGHRSVSWYQQTPGQGLQFLFEYFSETQRNKGNFPGRFSGRQFSNSRSEMNVSTLELGDSALYLCASSLSGSWESPLHFGNGTRLTVT.

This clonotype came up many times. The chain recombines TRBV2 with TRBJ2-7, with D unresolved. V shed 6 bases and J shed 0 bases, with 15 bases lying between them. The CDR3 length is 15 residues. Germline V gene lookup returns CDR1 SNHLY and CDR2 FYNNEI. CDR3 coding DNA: TGTGCCAGCAGCGGAACAAGTACCTACTCCTACGAGCAGTACTTC. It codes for CASSGTSTYSYEQYF.

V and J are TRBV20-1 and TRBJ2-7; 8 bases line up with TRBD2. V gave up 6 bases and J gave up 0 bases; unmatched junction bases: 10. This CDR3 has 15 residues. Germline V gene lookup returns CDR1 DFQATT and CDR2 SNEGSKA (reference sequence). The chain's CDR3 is CSATGTRRGSYEQYF. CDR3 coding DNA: TGCAGTGCCACCGGGACTAGGAGGGGCTCCTACGAGCAGTACTTC.

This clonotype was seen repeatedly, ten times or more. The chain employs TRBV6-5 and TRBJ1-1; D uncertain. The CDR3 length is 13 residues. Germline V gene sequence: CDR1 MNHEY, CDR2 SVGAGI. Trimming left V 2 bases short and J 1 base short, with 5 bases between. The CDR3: CASSYGSNTEAFF. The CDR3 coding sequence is TGTGCCAGCAGTTACGGTTCGAACACTGAAGCTTTCTTT.

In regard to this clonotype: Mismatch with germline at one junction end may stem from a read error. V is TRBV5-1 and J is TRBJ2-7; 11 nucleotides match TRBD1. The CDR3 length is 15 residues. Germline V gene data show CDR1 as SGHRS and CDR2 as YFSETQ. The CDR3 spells CASSHGAGQGDEQCF. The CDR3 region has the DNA TGCGCCAGCAGTCATGGGGCGGGACAGGGGGACGAGCAGTGCTTC.

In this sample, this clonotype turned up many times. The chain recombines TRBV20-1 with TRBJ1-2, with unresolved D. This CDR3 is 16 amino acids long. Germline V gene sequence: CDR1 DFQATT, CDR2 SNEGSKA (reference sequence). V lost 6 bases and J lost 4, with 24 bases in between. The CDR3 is CSAKNLLQTPSYGYTF. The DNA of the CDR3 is TGCAGTGCCAAAAACCTACTACAGACACCTTCCTATGGCTACACCTTC.

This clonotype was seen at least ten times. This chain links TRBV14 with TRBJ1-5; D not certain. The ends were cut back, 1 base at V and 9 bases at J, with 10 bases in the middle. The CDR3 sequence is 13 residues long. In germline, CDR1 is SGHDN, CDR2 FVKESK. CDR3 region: CASSQAVETPQHF. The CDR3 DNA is TGTGCCAGCAGCCAAGCCGTGGAGACGCCCCAGCATTTT.

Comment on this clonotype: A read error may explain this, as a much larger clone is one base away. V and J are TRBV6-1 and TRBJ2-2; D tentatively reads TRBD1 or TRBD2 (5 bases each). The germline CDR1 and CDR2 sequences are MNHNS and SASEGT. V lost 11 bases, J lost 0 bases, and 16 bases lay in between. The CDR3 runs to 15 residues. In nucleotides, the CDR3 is TGTGCCGGCACCCTTGGGACGGCGAACACCGGGGAGCTGTTTTTT. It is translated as CAGTLGTANTGELFF.

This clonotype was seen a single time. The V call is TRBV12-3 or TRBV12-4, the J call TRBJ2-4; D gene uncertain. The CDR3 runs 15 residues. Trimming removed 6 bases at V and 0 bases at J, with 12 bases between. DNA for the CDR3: TGTGCCAGCAGCCACCATGGTCCAGCCAAAAACATTCAGTACTTC. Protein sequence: CASSHHGPAKNIQYF.

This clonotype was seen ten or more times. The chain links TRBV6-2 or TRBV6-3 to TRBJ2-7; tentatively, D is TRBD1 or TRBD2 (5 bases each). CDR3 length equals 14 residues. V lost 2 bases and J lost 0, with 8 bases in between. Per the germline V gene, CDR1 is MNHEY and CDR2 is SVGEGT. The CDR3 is CASSYVGDSYEQYF. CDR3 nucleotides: TGTGCCAGCAGTTACGTGGGGGACTCCTACGAGCAGTACTTC.

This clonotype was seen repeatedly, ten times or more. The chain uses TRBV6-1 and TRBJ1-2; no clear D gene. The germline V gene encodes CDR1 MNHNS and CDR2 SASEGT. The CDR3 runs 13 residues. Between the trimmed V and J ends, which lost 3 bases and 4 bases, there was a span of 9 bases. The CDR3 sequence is CASSDGGIYGYTF. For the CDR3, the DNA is TGTGCCAGCAGTGATGGTGGGATCTATGGCTACACCTTC.

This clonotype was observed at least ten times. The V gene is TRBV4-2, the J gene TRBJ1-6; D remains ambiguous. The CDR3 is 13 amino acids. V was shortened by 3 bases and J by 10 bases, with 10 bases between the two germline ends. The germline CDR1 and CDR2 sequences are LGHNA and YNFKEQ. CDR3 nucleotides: TGTGCCAGCAGCCAGGGGAAGGAGTCACCCCTCCACTTT. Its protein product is CASSQGKESPLHF.

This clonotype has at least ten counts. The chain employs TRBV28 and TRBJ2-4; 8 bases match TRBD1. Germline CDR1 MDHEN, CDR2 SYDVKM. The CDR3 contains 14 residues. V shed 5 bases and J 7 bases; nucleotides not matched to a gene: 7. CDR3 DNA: TGTGCCAGCAGTACCTGGACAGGGAGGAACATTCAGTACTTC. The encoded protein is CASSTWTGRNIQYF.

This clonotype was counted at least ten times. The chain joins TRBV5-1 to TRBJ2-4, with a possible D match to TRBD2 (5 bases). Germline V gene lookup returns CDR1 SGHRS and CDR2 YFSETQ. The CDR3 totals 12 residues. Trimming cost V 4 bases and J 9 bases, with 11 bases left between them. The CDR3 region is CASSPSLGIQYF. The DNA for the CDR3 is TGCGCCAGCAGCCCTAGCTTAGGCATTCAGTACTTC.

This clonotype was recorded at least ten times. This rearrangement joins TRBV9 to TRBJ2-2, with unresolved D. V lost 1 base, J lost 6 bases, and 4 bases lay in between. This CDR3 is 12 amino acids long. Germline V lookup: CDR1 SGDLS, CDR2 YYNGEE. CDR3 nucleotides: TGTGCCAGCAGCGTAATGTCCGGGGAGCTGTTTTTT. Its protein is CASSVMSGELFF.

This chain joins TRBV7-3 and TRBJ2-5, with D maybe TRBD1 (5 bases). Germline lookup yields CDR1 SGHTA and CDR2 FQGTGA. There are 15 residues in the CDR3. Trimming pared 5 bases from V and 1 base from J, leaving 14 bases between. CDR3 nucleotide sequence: TGTGCCAGCAGCCCAGCCTGGACATCCCAAGAGACCCAGTACTTC. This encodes CASSPAWTSQETQYF. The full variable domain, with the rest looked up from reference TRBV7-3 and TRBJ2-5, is GAGVSQTPSNKVTEKGKYVELRCDPISGHTALYWYRQSLGQGPEFLIYFQGTGAADDSGLPNDRFFAVRPEGSVSTLKIQRTERGDSAVYLCASSPAWTSQETQYFGPGTRLLVL.

The CDR3 loop reads CASSLAGSSPGELFF. In DNA, the CDR3 is TGTGCCAGCAGCTTGGCGGGCAGTTCCCCCGGGGAGCTGTTTTTT. The V gene is TRBV13, the J gene TRBJ2-2, with D perhaps TRBD2 (5 bases). CDR3 size: 15 residues. The germline gives CDR1 PRHDT, CDR2 FYEKMQ (reference sequence). V lost 3 bases to trimming and J lost 6 bases, with 14 bases between them.

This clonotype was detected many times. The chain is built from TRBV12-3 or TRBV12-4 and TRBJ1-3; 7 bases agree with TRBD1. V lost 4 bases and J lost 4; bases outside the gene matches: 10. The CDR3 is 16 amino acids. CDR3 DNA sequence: TGTGCCAGCAGTTACTTTGACAGGGCATCCGGAAACACCATATATTTT. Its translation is CASSYFDRASGNTIYF.

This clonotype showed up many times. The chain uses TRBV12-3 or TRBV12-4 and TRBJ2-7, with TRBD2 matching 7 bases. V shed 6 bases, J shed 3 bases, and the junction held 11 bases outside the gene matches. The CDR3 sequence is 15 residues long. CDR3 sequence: CASSQRGSYYYEQYF. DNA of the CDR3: TGTGCCAGCAGCCAGCGGGGTTCCTACTACTACGAGCAGTACTTC.

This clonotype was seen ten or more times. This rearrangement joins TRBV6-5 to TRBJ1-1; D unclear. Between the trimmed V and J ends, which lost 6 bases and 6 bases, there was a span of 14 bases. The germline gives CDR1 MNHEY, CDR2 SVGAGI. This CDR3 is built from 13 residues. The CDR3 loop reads CASSPRAGAEAFF. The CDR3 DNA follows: TGTGCCAGCAGCCCGAGGGCCGGCGCTGAAGCTTTCTTT.

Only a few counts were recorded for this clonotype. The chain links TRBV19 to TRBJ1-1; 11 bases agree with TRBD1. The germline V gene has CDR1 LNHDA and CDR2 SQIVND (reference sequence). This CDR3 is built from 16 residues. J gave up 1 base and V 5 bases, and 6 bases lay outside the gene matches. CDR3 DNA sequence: TGTGCCAGTAGTGCCGGGACAGGGGGTTCGAACACTGAAGCTTTCTTT. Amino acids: CASSAGTGGSNTEAFF.

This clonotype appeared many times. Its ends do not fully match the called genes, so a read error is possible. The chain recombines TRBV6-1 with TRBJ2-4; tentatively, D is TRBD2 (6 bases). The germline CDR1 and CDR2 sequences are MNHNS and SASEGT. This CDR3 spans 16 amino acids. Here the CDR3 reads CASSDPAGGTGNIKYF. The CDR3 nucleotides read TGTGCCAGCAGTGATCCCGCAGGCGGGACGGGGAACATTAAGTACTTC.